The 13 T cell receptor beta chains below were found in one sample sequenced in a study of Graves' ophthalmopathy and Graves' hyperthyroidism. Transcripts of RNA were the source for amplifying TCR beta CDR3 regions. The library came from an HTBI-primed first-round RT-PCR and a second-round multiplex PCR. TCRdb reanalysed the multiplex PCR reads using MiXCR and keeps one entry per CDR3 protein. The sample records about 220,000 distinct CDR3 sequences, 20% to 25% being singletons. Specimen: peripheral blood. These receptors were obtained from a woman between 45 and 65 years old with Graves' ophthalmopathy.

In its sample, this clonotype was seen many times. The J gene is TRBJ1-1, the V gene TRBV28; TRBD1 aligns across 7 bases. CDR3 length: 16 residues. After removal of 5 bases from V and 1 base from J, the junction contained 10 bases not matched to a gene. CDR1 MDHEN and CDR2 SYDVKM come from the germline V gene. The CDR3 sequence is CASSPPGQAGNTEAFF. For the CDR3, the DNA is TGTGCCAGCAGTCCACCTGGACAGGCTGGGAACACTGAAGCTTTCTTT.

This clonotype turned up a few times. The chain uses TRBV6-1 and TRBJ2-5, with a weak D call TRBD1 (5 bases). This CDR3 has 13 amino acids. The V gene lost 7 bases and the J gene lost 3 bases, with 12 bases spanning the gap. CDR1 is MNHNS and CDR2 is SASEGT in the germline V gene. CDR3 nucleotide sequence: TGTGCCAGCACCGACAGACTTAAAGAGACCCAGTACTTC. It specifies CASTDRLKETQYF.

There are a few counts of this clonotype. The DNA for the CDR3 is TGTGCCAGCAGTTCGCCCGGACCCCTCGAGCAGTACTTC. Protein sequence: CASSSPGPLEQYF. This chain links TRBV28 with TRBJ2-7; D gene uncertain. The CDR3 extends over 13 amino acids. Germline CDR1 MDHEN, CDR2 SYDVKM. Between the trimmed V and J ends, which lost 4 bases and 6 bases, there was a span of 13 bases. Based on the CDR3 plus reference TRBV28 and TRBJ2-7, the full variable domain is DVKVTQSSRYLVKRTGEKVFLECVQDMDHENMFWYRQDPGLGLRLIYFSYDVKMKEKGDIPEGYSVSREKKERFSLILESASTNQTSMYLCASSSPGPLEQYFGPGTRLTVT.

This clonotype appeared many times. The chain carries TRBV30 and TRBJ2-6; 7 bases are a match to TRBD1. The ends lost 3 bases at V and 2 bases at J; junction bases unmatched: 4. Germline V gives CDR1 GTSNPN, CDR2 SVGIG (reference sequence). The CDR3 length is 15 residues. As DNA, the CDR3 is TGTGCCTGGAGCAGAGGGGGCACTGGGGCCAACGTCCTGACTTTC. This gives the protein CAWSRGGTGANVLTF.

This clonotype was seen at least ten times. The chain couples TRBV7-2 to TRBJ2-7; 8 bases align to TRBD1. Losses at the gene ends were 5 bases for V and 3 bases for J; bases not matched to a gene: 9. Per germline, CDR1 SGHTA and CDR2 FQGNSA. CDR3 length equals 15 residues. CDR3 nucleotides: TGTGCCAGCAGCCAAAACACAGGGGGTGTCTACGAGCAGTACTTC. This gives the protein CASSQNTGGVYEQYF.

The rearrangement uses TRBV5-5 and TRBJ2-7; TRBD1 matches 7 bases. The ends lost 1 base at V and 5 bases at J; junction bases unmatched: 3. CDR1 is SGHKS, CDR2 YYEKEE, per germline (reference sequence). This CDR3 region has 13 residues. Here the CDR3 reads CASSLRDSNEQYF. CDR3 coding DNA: TGTGCCAGCAGCTTGAGGGACAGTAACGAGCAGTACTTC.

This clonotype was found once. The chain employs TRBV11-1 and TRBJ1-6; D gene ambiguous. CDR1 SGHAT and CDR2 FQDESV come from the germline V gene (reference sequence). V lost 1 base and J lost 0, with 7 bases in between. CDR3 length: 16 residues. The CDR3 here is CASSLESVSYNSPLHF. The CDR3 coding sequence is TGTGCCAGCAGCTTAGAGAGTGTCTCCTATAATTCACCCCTCCACTTT.

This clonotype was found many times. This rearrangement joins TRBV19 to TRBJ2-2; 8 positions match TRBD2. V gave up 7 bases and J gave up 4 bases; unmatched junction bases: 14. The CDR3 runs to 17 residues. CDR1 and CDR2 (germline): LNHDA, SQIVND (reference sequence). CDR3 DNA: TGTGCCAGTATCCAGCGGGCAGCGGGAGTGGTCACCGGGGAGCTGTTTTTT. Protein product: CASIQRAAGVVTGELFF.

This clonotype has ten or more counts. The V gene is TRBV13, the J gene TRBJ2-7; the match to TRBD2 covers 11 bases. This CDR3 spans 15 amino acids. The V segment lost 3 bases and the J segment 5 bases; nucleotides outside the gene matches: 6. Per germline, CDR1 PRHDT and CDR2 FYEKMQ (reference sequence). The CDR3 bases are TGTGCCAGCAGCTTCTTAGCGGGAGGGCCCCACGAGCAGTACTTC. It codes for CASSFLAGGPHEQYF.

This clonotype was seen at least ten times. The CDR3 loop is CASSPKTGAQETQYF. The CDR3 DNA reads TGTGCCAGCAGCCCCAAGACAGGGGCCCAAGAGACCCAGTACTTC. The rearrangement links TRBV7-9 to TRBJ2-5, with TRBD1 matching over 8 bases. The CDR3 consists of 15 residues. Losses at the gene ends were 5 bases for V and 1 base for J; bases not matched to a gene: 6. CDR1 is SEHNR and CDR2 is FQNEAQ in the germline V gene (reference sequence).

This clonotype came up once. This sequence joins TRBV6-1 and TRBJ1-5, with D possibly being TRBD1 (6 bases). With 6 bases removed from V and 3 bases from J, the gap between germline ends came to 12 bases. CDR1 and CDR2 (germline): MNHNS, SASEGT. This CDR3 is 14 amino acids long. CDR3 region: CASSGTGNNQPQHF. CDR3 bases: TGTGCCAGCAGCGGAACAGGGAACAATCAGCCCCAGCATTTT.

In nucleotides, the CDR3 is TGTGCCAGCAAAAGTTCCGGTAGGGCTCACGAGCAGTACTTC. Residues: CASKSSGRAHEQYF. J is TRBJ2-7 and V is TRBV6-1, with D unclear. This CDR3 region has 14 residues. V was clipped by 7 bases and J by 5 bases, with 18 bases between them. The germline V gene encodes CDR1 MNHNS and CDR2 SASEGT.

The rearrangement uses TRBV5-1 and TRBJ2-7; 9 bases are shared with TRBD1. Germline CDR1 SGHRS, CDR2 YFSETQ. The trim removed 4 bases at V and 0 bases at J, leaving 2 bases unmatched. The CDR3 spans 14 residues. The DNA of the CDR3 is TGCGCCAGCAGCGGGGACAGGGCCTCCTACGAGCAGTACTTC. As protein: CASSGDRASYEQYF.